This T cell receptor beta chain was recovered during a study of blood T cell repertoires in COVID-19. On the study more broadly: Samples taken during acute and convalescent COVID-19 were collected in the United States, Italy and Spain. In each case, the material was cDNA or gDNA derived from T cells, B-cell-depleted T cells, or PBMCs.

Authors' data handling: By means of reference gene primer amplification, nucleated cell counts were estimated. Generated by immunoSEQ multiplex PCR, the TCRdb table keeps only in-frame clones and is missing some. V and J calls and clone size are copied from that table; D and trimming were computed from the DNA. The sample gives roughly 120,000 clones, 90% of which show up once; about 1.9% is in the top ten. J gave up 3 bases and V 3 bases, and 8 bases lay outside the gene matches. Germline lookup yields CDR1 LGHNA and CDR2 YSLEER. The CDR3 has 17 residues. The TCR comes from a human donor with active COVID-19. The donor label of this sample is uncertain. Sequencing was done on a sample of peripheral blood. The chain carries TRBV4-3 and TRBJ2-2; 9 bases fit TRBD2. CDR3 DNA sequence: TGCGCCAGCAGCCACAAATTAGCGGGGGTTGACACCGGGGAGCTGTTTTTT. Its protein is CASSHKLAGVDTGELFF.